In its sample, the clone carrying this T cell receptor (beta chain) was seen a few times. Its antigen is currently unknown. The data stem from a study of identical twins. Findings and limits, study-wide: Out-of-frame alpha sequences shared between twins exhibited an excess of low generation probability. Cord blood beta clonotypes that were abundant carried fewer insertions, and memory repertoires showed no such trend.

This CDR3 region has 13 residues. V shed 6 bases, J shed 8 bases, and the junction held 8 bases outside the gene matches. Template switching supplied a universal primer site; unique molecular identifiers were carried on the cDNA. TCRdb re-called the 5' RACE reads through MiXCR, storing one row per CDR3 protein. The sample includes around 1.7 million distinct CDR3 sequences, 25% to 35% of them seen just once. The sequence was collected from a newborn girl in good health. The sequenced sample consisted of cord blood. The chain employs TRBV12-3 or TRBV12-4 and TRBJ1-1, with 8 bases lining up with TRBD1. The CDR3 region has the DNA TGTGCCAGCAGGCGGGACAGGCGGAGCGAAGCTTTCTTT. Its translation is CASRRDRRSEAFF.